This record concerns one TCR beta chain sequence. These data are taken from a study of blood T cell repertoires in COVID-19. Repertoires were generated with immunoSEQ multiplex PCR, while TCRdb's copy carries only in-frame clones and drops some. In the table there are roughly 100,000 clones, 70% to 80% of which are singletons. The CDR3 is 15 residues long. Germline lookup yields CDR1 SGHDN and CDR2 FVKESK. V lost 4 bases and J lost 4; bases outside the gene matches: 5. The specimen sequenced was peripheral blood. J is TRBJ2-7 and V is TRBV14; 12 nucleotides line up with TRBD1. The TCR sequence derives from a man in his 60s with active or convalescent COVID-19. The CDR3 here is CASSRGTGGGYEQYV. The CDR3 bases are TGTGCCAGCAGCCGCGGGACAGGGGGCGGATACGAGCAGTACGTC.